Each of the 14 T cell receptor beta chains below was sequenced from the same sample in a study of brain metastases from non-small cell lung cancer. The protocol was immunoSEQ multiplex PCR, while the TCRdb copy is restricted to in-frame clones and leaves out a portion. The sample has roughly 3,600 clones, roughly nine tenths seen once. Sequenced input: primary lung tumor tissue. These receptors all come from a donor at least 40 years old with non-small cell lung cancer.

The chain has TRBV2 and TRBJ2-5, with D uncertain. The V gene's germline CDR1 is SNHLY and CDR2 FYNNEI. CDR3 length: 14 amino acids. V was shortened by 9 bases and J by 5 bases, with 19 bases between the two germline ends. DNA for the CDR3: TGTGCCAGTCTTAGATGGCCGGAACGGGAGACCCAGTACTTC. Its protein product is CASLRWPERETQYF. Based on the CDR3 plus reference TRBV2 and TRBJ2-5, the full variable domain is EPEVTQTPSHQVTQMGQEVILRCVPISNHLYFYWYRQILGQKVEFLVSFYNNEISEKSEIFDDQFSVERPDGSNFTLKIRSTKLEDSAMYFCASLRWPERETQYFGPGTRLLVL.

This chain uses TRBV5-5 with TRBJ2-5; the match to TRBD2 covers 10 bases. CDR3 length: 17 residues. V trimming: 0 bases; J trimming: 4 bases; junction bases outside the gene matches: 9. The V gene's germline CDR1 is SGHKS and CDR2 YYEKEE (reference sequence). CDR3 nucleotides: TGTGCCAGCAGCTTGGCCAGCGGGGGGGAGGTAGGAGAGACCCAGTACTTC. This translates into CASSLASGGEVGETQYF.

This chain joins TRBV6-6 and TRBJ1-3; D is perhaps TRBD1 (6 bases). V dropped 6 bases and J dropped 4 bases, with 19 bases sitting between them. CDR1 MNHNY and CDR2 SVGAGI come from the germline V gene (reference sequence). This CDR3 contains 16 residues. This chain's CDR3 is CASRDTGTKGGNTIYF. CDR3 DNA: TGTGCCAGCAGGGACACAGGGACCAAAGGGGGAAACACCATATATTTT.

The genes are TRBV3-1 (or the pseudogene TRBV3-2) and TRBJ1-2; D is undetermined. V lost 2 bases and J lost 10, with 14 bases in between. This CDR3 region has 13 residues. CDR1 and CDR2 from the germline V gene are LGHDT and YNNKEL (reference sequence). CDR3 in DNA: TGTGCCAGCAGCCAAAGCTACCAAGGTGCCTACACCTTC. It translates to CASSQSYQGAYTF.

The CDR3 sequence is CATQTSNQPQHF. The CDR3 DNA sequence: TGTGCCACCCAGACTAGCAATCAGCCCCAGCATTTT. V usage is TRBV24-1 and J usage is TRBJ1-5; no clear D gene. The CDR3 covers 12 residues. The V gene's germline CDR1 is KGHDR and CDR2 SFDVKD. Trimming took 9 bases from V and 0 from J, leaving 5 bases between them.

This clone was picked up one time. The chain is built from TRBV7-3 and TRBJ2-3, with 9 positions matching TRBD2. Germline V lookup: CDR1 SGHTA, CDR2 FQGTGA. This CDR3 is built from 14 residues. Trimming at V came to 2 bases and at J to 6 bases, leaving 3 bases not matched to a gene. CDR3 in DNA: TGTGCCAGCAGCTTAGGGCTAGCGGGGGATACGCAGTATTTT. It encodes CASSLGLAGDTQYF.

The genes are TRBV29-1 and TRBJ2-7, with D maybe TRBD1 (5 bases). The CDR3 consists of 13 residues. Trimming left V 6 bases short and J 0 bases short, with 12 bases between. CDR1 and CDR2 (germline): SQVTM, ANQGSEA. The CDR3 region has the DNA TGCAGCGTCCGACAGCAAAGCTCCTACGAGCAGTACTTC. Translation: CSVRQQSSYEQYF.

The chain employs TRBV29-1 and TRBJ2-3, with TRBD2 identical over 7 bases. Germline V gene data show CDR1 as SQVTM and CDR2 as ANQGSEA. The CDR3 is 15 amino acids. J was trimmed by 3 bases and V by 2 bases; bases with no gene match: 8. The CDR3 DNA reads TGCAGCGTTGAAAGGCTAGCGGAAATTACAGATACGCAGTATTTT. This gives the protein CSVERLAEITDTQYF.

The rearrangement uses TRBV4-1 and TRBJ2-5; 9 nucleotides align to TRBD2. V lost 6 bases, J lost 9 bases, and 11 bases stayed unmatched. Germline loops: CDR1 MGHRA, CDR2 YSYEKL. The CDR3 totals 14 residues. In DNA, the CDR3 is TGCGCCAGCAGACCCGGGGTAGCGGGGGCTCCCCAGTACTTC. Its protein is CASRPGVAGAPQYF.

This chain links TRBV6-5 with TRBJ1-5; TRBD1 might be the D (5 bases). V was shortened by 6 bases and J by 3 bases, with 9 bases between the two germline ends. The CDR3 has 13 amino acids. Germline values: CDR1 MNHEY, CDR2 SVGAGI. The CDR3 DNA sequence: TGTGCCAGCAGGTACAGGTACAATCAGCCCCAGCATTTT. Its translation: CASRYRYNQPQHF.

The gene calls are TRBV5-1 and TRBJ2-4; D may be TRBD2 (6 bases). Germline loops: CDR1 SGHRS, CDR2 YFSETQ. The CDR3 sequence is 13 residues long. V gave up 3 bases and J gave up 8 bases, with 12 bases separating them. The CDR3 protein is CASSWDGGDIQYF. CDR3 nucleotide sequence: TGCGCCAGCAGCTGGGACGGCGGGGACATTCAGTACTTC.

The CDR3 DNA sequence: TGTGCCAGCAGCTTGGGAGACAGGGGCAGGGAGACCCAGTACTTC. It is translated as CASSLGDRGRETQYF. This chain links TRBV5-4 with TRBJ2-5, with 8 bases fitting TRBD1. The germline CDR1 and CDR2 sequences are SGHNT and YYREEE (reference sequence). The junction had 6 bases not matched to a gene; V was cut back by 0 bases and J by 5 bases. The CDR3 is made up of 15 amino acids. Supplemented by reference TRBV5-4 and TRBJ2-5, the full variable domain reads ETGVTQSPTHLIKTRGQQVTLRCSSQSGHNTVSWYQQALGQGPQFIFQYYREEENGRGNFPPRFSGLQFPNYSSELNVNALELDDSALYLCASSLGDRGRETQYFGPGTRLLVL.

The chain carries TRBV6-4 and TRBJ1-4; 9 nucleotides align to TRBD1. Per germline, CDR1 MRHNA and CDR2 SNTAGT. The CDR3 runs 14 residues. With V trimmed by 2 bases and J by 5 bases, 0 bases remained unmatched. The CDR3 loop is CASSDGQGNEKLFF. CDR3 coding DNA: TGTGCCAGCAGTGACGGACAGGGGAATGAAAAACTGTTTTTT.

As to this clone: Other DNA sequences of this sample code for an identical CDR3. V usage is TRBV14 and J usage is TRBJ2-1, with TRBD2 identical over 8 bases. The V gene's germline CDR1 is SGHDN and CDR2 FVKESK. V shed 4 bases and J 5 bases; nucleotides not matched to a gene: 7. This CDR3 region has 15 residues. The DNA of the CDR3 is TGTGCCAGCAGCCCCTCAGCGGGGGCTCACAATGAGCAGTTCTTC. It yields the protein CASSPSAGAHNEQFF.